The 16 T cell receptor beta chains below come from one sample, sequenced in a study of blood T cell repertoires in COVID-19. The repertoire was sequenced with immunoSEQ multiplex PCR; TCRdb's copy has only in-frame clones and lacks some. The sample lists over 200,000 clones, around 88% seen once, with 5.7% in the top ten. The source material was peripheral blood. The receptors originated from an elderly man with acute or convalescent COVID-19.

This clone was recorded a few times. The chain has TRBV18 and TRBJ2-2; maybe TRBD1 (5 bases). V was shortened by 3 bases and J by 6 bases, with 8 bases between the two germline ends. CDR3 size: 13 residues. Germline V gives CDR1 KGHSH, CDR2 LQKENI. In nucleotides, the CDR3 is TGTGCCAGCTCACCGGACATCGCCGGGGAGCTGTTTTTT. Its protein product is CASSPDIAGELFF.

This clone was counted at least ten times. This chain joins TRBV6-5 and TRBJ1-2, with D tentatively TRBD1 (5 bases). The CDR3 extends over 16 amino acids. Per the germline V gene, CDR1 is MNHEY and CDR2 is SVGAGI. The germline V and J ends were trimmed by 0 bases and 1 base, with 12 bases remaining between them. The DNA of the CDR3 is TGTGCCAGCAGTTACTCCCCTACAGGATTTAACTATGGCTACACCTTC. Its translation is CASSYSPTGFNYGYTF.

The chain's CDR3 is CASSSGMKNSPLHF. CDR3 nucleotides: TGTGCCAGCAGCTCCGGGATGAAGAATTCACCCCTCCACTTT. This sequence joins TRBV7-2 and TRBJ1-6; unclear D gene. V gave up 4 bases and J gave up 7 bases, with 11 bases separating them. Per the germline V gene, CDR1 is SGHTA and CDR2 is FQGNSA. The CDR3 extends over 14 amino acids.

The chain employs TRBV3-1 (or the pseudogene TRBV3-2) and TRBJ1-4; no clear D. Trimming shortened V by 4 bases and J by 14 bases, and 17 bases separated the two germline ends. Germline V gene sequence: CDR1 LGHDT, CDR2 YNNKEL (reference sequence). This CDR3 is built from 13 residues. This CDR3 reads CASSLRSGYKLFF. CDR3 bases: TGTGCCAGCAGCCTCCGTAGCGGGTATAAGCTGTTTTTT.

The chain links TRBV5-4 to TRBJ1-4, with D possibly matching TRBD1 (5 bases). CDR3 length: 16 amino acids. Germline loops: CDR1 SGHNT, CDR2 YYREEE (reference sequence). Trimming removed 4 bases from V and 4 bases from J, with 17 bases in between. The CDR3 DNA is TGTGCCAGCAGCCGAGGCGGGGGAGGGAGTAATGAAAAACTGTTTTTT. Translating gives CASSRGGGGSNEKLFF.

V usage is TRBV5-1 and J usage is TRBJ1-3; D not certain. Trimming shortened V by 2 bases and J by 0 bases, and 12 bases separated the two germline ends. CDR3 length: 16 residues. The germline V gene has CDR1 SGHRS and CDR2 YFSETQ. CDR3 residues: CASSFDTTYSGNTIYF. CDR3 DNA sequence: TGCGCCAGCAGCTTCGACACAACATACTCTGGAAACACCATATATTTT.

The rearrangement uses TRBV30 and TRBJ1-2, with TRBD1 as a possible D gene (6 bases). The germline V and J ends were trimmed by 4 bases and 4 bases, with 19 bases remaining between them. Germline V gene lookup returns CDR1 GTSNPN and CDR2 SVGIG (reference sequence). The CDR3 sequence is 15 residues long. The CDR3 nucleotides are TGTGCCTGGACTCTCGCTTGGACAGAAGTCTATGGCTACACCTTC. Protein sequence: CAWTLAWTEVYGYTF.

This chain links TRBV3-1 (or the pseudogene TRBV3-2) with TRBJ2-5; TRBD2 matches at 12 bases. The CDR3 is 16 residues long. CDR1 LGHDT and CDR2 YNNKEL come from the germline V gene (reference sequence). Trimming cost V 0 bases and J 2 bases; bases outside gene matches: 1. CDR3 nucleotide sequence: TGTGCCAGCAGCCAAGATACTAGCGGGGGGCAAGAGACCCAGTACTTC. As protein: CASSQDTSGGQETQYF.

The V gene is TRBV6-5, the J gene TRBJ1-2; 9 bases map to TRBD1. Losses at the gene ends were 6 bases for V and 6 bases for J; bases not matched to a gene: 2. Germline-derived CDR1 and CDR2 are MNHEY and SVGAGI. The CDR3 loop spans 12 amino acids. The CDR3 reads CASRRDRDGYTF. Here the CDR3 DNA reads TGTGCCAGCAGAAGGGACAGGGATGGCTACACCTTC.

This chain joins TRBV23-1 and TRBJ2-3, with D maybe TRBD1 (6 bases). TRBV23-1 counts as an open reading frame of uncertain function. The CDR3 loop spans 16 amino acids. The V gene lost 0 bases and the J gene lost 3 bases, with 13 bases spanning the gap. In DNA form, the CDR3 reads TGCGCCAGCAGTCAATCGGCCAGGGGTCGTACAGATACGCAGTATTTT. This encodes CASSQSARGRTDTQYF.

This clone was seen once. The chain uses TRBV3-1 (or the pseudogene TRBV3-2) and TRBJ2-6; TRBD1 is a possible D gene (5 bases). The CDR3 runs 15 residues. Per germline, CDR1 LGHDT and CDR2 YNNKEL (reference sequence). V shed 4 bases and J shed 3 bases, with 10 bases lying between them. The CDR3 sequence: CASSPGRGGANVLTF. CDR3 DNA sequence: TGTGCCAGCAGCCCAGGAAGGGGTGGGGCCAACGTCCTGACTTTC.

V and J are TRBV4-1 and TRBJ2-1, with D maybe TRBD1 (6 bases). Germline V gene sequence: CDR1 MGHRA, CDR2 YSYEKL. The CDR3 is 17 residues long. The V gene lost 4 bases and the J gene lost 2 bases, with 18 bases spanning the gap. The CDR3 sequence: CASSRTTGLFPYNEQFF. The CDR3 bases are TGCGCCAGCAGCCGTACTACAGGGTTGTTCCCCTACAATGAGCAGTTCTTC.

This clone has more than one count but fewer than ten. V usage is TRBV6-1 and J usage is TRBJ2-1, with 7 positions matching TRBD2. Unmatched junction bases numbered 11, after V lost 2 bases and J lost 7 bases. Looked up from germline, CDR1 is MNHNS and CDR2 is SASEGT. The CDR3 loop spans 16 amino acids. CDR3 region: CASSETVGGPGNEQFF. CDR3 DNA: TGTGCCAGCAGTGAAACCGTGGGAGGGCCGGGGAATGAGCAGTTCTTC.

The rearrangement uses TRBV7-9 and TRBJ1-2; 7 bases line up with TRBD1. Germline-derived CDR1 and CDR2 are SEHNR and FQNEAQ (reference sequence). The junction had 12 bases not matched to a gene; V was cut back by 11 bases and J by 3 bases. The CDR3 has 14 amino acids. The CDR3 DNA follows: TGTGCCGGCACAAGGGGGCTGGTTGACTATGGCTACACCTTC. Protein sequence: CAGTRGLVDYGYTF. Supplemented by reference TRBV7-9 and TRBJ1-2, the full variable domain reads DTGVSQNPRHKITKRGQNVTFRCDPISEHNRLYWYRQTLGQGPEFLTYFQNEAQLEKSRLLSDRFSAERPKGSFSTLEIQRTEQGDSAMYLCAGTRGLVDYGYTFGSGTRLTVV.

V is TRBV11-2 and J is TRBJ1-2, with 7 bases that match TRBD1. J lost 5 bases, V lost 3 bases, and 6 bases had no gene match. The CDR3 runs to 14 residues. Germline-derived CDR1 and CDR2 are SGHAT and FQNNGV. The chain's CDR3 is CASSFGTASYGYTF. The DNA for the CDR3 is TGTGCCAGCAGCTTCGGGACAGCATCTTATGGCTACACCTTC.

The CDR3 sequence: CASSAGQLFSGNTIYF. CDR3 nucleotide sequence: TGCGCCAGCAGCGCGGGACAGCTTTTCTCTGGAAACACCATATATTTT. The chain combines TRBV5-1 with TRBJ1-3, with 7 bases lining up with TRBD1. Germline lookup yields CDR1 SGHRS and CDR2 YFSETQ. With V trimmed by 4 bases and J by 0 bases, 7 bases remained unmatched. The CDR3 is 16 amino acids.